The rows below give T cell receptor beta chains drawn from one sample of a study of blood T cell repertoires in COVID-19. TCRdb's table, derived via immunoSEQ multiplex PCR, lists solely in-frame clones and lacks some. The table records a few hundred thousand clones, 70% to 90% of them present only once. What was sequenced was peripheral blood. These receptors came from a man in his thirties or forties with active or convalescent COVID-19. The conserved cysteine and the conserved F or W are not part of the CDR3 here. Each record gives: V gene, J gene, CDR3 protein.

v_call: TRBV9; j_call: TRBJ1-2; cdr3_aa: ASSVGPGNYGYT
v_call: TRBV29-1; j_call: TRBJ1-1; cdr3_aa: SGHRALGTEAF
v_call: TRBV2; j_call: TRBJ1-1; cdr3_aa: ASRQDGNTEAF
v_call: TRBV7-4; j_call: TRBJ1-5; cdr3_aa: ASSQGFDQPQH
v_call: TRBV11-2; j_call: TRBJ2-5; cdr3_aa: ASSRGTARETQY
v_call: TRBV27; j_call: TRBJ1-1; cdr3_aa: ASSFQGNTEAF
v_call: TRBV3-1/TRBV3-2; j_call: TRBJ2-5; cdr3_aa: ASSQEALAGGPSETQY
v_call: TRBV28; j_call: TRBJ1-5; cdr3_aa: ASNNIRGHQPQH
v_call: TRBV20-1; j_call: TRBJ1-2; cdr3_aa: SASTGYGYT
v_call: TRBV7-9; j_call: TRBJ1-2; cdr3_aa: ASSSTGRRQGASGYT
v_call: TRBV11-2; j_call: TRBJ1-6; cdr3_aa: ASSLWTGRTTYNSPLH
v_call: TRBV7-8; j_call: TRBJ1-5; cdr3_aa: ASSPGAGHSNQPQH
v_call: TRBV5-1; j_call: TRBJ2-7; cdr3_aa: ASSLPSYEQY
v_call: TRBV5-1; j_call: TRBJ1-2; cdr3_aa: ASRTGGDYGYT
v_call: TRBV5-1; j_call: TRBJ1-1; cdr3_aa: ASSLNRGGTEAF
v_call: TRBV10-3; j_call: TRBJ1-1; cdr3_aa: AIRTTNTEAF
v_call: TRBV6-1; j_call: TRBJ1-1; cdr3_aa: ASSDRVGTEAF
v_call: TRBV27; j_call: TRBJ1-2; cdr3_aa: ASSLRFTNYGYT
v_call: TRBV20-1; j_call: TRBJ2-3; cdr3_aa: SASQGATDTQY